This T cell receptor (beta chain) was retrieved from a study of CD8 T cells in ankylosing spondylitis. Study-wide points: A number of the motif variants had already been described in reactive arthritis synovial fluid and blood. Disease-linked clones reportedly showed significant enrichment in matched ankylosing spondylitis synovial fluid. Apparently characteristic of ankylosing spondylitis blood was a TCR beta motif (roughly eight highly homologous variants).

Of note for this clonotype: Its antigen is undetermined.

TCRdb recomputed calls from the 5' RACE reads with MiXCR, one row per CDR3 protein. This sample has 200,000 to 250,000 distinct CDR3 sequences, with approximately 30% found just once. Trimming took off 3 bases at V and 7 bases at J, with 12 bases between the two ends. CDR3 length equals 13 residues. Germline values: CDR1 DFQATT, CDR2 SNEGSKA (reference sequence). Material for sequencing was blood, either unsorted or a sorted T cell fraction (not recorded which). The TCR comes from a male donor with ankylosing spondylitis or in good health (not recorded which). This chain uses TRBV20-1 with TRBJ1-4; D unresolved. CDR3 in amino acids: CSARLAALEKLFF. The CDR3 DNA follows: TGCAGTGCTAGGTTGGCAGCGCTTGAAAAACTGTTTTTT.